Given below is one T cell receptor beta chain in context. Its antigen remains unknown. cDNA serving as the sequencing template came from extracted, reverse transcribed RNA. Profiled with immunoSEQ multiplex PCR; TCRdb holds only in-frame clones, not every one. The sample carries approximately 210,000 clones, approximately 65% recorded once. The data were obtained in a study of CD8+ T cells in alopecia areata. Study summary: The tofacitinib course ran for 6 to 18 months and was followed by 6 months off drug. Broader study findings: Relative to normal scalp, lesional scalp, especially alopecia totalis/universalis, showed higher clonality. Scalp clonality, together with expanded CD8+ clones among the top 100, fell significantly with tofacitinib. Scalp samples also yield sequences from resident alphabeta T cells of normal skin.

Treatment in this sample: oral pan-JAK inhibitor, 5-10 mg twice daily. Sample: CD4+ T cells sorted from blood, taken at approximately week 42, from a patient treated with tofacitinib. The clonotype was recovered from a human donor with alopecia areata.

CDR3 DNA sequence: TGCGCCAGCAGCCAAGGGGGTCCGGGACTAGCGGGGAGGGATGAGCAGTTCTTC. This codes for CASSQGGPGLAGRDEQFF. V and J are TRBV4-3 and TRBJ2-1; the match to TRBD2 covers 13 bases. J was trimmed by 8 bases and V by 1 base; bases with no gene match: 11. Per germline, CDR1 LGHNA and CDR2 YSLEER. This CDR3 spans 18 amino acids.